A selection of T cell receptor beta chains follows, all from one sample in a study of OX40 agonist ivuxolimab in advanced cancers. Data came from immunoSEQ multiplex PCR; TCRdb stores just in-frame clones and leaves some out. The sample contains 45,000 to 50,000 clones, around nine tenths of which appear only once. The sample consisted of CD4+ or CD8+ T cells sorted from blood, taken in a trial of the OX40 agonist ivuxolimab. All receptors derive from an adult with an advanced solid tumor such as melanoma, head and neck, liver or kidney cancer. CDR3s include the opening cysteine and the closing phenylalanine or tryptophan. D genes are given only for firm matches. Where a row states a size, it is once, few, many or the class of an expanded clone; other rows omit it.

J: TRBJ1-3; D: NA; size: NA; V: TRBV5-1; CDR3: CASSLTGSLYSGNTIYF; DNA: TGCGCCAGCAGCCTCACAGGATCCTTATACTCTGGAAACACCATATATTTT
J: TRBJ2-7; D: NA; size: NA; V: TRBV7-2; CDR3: CASSPGNGGEQYF; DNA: TGTGCCAGCAGCCCAGGTAACGGGGGCGAGCAGTACTTC
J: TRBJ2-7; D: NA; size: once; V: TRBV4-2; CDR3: CASSQDWAGIYEQYF; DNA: TGTGCCAGCAGCCAAGACTGGGCGGGAATCTACGAGCAGTACTTC
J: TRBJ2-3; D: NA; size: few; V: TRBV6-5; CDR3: CASSPTGTHTQYF; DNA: TGTGCCAGCAGCCCTACAGGGACCCATACGCAGTATTTT
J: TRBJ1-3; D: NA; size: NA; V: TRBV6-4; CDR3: CASAVSSGNTIYF; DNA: TGTGCCAGCGCTGTTAGCTCTGGAAACACCATATATTTT
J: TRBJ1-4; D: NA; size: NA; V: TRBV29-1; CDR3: CSVARVFGEKLFF; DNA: TGCAGCGTTGCCAGGGTGTTTGGGGAAAAACTGTTTTTT
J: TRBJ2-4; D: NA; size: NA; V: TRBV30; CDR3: CAWKRGDGFVKNIQYF; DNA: TGTGCCTGGAAAAGGGGGGACGGGTTTGTCAAAAACATTCAGTACTTC
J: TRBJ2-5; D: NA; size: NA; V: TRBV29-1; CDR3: CSVEGGAETQYF; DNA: TGCAGCGTTGAAGGGGGCGCGGAGACCCAGTACTTC
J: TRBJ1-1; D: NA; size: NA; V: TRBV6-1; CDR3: CASSEGAGGDTEAFF; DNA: TGTGCCAGCAGTGAAGGGGCCGGGGGCGACACTGAAGCTTTCTTT
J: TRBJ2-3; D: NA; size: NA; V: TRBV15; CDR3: CATSAGEWTDTQYF; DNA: TGTGCCACCAGCGCAGGGGAGTGGACAGATACGCAGTATTTT
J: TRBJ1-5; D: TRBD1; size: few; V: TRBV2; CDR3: CASSEGTGGYQPQHF; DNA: TGTGCCAGCAGTGAAGGGACAGGGGGCTATCAGCCCCAGCATTTT
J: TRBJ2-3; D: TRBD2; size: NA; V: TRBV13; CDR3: CASSPSGAGTDTQYF; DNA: TGTGCCAGCAGCCCTAGCGGTGCGGGCACAGATACGCAGTATTTT
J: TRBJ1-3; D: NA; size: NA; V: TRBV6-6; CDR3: CASNPTGGDTIYF; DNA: TGTGCCAGCAACCCGACCGGAGGAGACACCATATATTTT
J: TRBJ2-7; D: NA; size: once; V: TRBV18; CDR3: CASSPPAGITYEQYF; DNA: TGTGCCAGCTCTCCCCCGGCAGGGATTACCTACGAGCAGTACTTC
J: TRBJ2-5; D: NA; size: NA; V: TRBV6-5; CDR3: CASSNRQGPTETQYF; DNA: TGTGCCAGCAGCAACCGCCAGGGGCCGACCGAGACCCAGTACTTC
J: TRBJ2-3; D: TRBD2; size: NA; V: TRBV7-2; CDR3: CASSSGLADSTDTQYF; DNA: TGTGCCAGCAGCTCGGGACTAGCGGATAGCACAGATACGCAGTATTTT
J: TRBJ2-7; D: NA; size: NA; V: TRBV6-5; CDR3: CASSVPGERSEQYF; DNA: TGTGCCAGCAGCGTTCCAGGGGAAAGGAGCGAGCAGTACTTC
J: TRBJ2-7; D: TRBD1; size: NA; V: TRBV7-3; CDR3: CASSLGTGAFDEQYF; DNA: TGTGCCAGCAGCTTAGGTACAGGGGCTTTCGACGAGCAGTACTTC
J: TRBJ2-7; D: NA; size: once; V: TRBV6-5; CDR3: CASSLLQGAYEQYF; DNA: TGTGCCAGCAGCCTCTTACAGGGAGCCTACGAGCAGTACTTC
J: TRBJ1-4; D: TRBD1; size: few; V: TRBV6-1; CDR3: CASDRGRIANEKLFF; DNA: TGTGCCAGCGACAGGGGAAGGATCGCTAATGAAAAACTGTTTTTT
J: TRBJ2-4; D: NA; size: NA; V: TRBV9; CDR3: CASSAREGNLAKNIQYF; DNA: TGTGCCAGCAGCGCCCGGGAAGGAAACCTAGCCAAAAACATTCAGTACTTC
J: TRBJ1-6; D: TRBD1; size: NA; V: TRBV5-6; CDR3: CASKRRQGFGSPLHF; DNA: TGTGCCAGCAAGAGGAGACAGGGGTTTGGTTCACCCCTCCACTTT
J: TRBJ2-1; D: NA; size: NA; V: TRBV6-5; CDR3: CASSYSSGRNNEQFF; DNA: TGTGCCAGCAGTTACTCATCAGGCAGGAACAATGAGCAGTTCTTC
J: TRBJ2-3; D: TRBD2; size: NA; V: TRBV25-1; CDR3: CASSFGLAGVRTQYF; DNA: TGTGCCAGCAGCTTTGGACTAGCGGGAGTTAGGACGCAGTATTTT
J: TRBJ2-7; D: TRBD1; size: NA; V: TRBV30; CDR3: CAWSGTWDRGHEQYF; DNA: TGTGCCTGGAGTGGAACTTGGGACAGGGGCCACGAGCAGTACTTC
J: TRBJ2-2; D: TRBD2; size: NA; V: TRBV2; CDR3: CASSEVAGAVGGELFF; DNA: TGTGCCAGCAGTGAAGTAGCGGGAGCGGTCGGGGGGGAGCTGTTTTTT
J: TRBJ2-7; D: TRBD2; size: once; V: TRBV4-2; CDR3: CASSPLKGGSPYEQYF; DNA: TGTGCCAGCAGCCCCCTAAAGGGCGGGAGCCCCTACGAGCAGTACTTC
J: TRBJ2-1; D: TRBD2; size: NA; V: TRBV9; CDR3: CASSPGLAAIFYNEQFF; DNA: TGTGCCAGCAGCCCGGGACTAGCGGCCATCTTCTACAATGAGCAGTTCTTC
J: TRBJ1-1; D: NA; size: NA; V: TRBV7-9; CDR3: CASSFDGNTEAFF; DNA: TGTGCCAGCAGCTTTGACGGAAACACTGAAGCTTTCTTT
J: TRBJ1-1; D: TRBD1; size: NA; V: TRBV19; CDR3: CASSDRGNTEAFF; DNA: TGTGCCAGTAGTGACAGGGGGAACACTGAAGCTTTCTTT
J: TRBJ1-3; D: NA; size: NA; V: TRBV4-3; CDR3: CASSQVMGGSGNTIYF; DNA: TGCGCCAGCAGCCAAGTTATGGGGGGCTCTGGAAACACCATATATTTT
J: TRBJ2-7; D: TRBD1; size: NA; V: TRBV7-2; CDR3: CASSPGQGTFDEQYF; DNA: TGTGCCAGCAGCCCCGGACAGGGAACGTTCGACGAGCAGTACTTC
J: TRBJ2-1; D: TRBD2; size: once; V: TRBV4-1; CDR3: CASSNSGNTVEQFF; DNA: TGCGCCAGCAGTAACAGCGGGAATACGGTTGAGCAGTTCTTC
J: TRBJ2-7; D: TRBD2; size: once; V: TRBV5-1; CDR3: CASSPGTSGPTFSYEQYF; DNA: TGCGCCAGCAGCCCCGGGACTAGCGGGCCTACCTTCTCCTACGAGCAGTACTTC
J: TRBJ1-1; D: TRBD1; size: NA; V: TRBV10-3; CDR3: CAVKTGQNTEAFF; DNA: TGTGCCGTTAAGACAGGGCAGAACACTGAAGCTTTCTTT
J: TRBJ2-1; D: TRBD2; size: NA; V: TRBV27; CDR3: CASSLFRSGGANNEQFF; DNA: TGTGCCAGCAGTTTATTCCGGAGCGGGGGAGCGAACAATGAGCAGTTCTTC
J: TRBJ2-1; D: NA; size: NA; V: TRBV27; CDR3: CASSPTSGVSSYNEQFF; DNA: TGTGCCAGCAGTCCAACTTCCGGGGTTAGCTCCTACAATGAGCAGTTCTTC
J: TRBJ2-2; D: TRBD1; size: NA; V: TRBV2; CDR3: CASSERGQGAGELFF; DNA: TGTGCCAGCAGTGAAAGGGGACAGGGGGCCGGGGAGCTGTTTTTT
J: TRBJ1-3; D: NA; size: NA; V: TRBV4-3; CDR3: CASSQAIGSSGNTIYF; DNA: TGCGCCAGCAGCCAAGCTATAGGATCCTCTGGAAACACCATATATTTT
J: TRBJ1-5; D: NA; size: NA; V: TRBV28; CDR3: CASSGAHYQPQHF; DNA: TGTGCCAGCAGCGGGGCCCACTATCAGCCCCAGCATTTT
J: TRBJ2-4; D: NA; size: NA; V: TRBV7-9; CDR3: CASSSLILAKNIQYF; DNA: TGTGCCAGCAGCTCCCTGATCCTAGCCAAAAACATTCAGTACTTC
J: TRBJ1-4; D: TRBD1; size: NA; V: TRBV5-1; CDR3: CASSLDRGNEKLFF; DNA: TGCGCCAGCAGCTTGGACAGGGGAAATGAAAAACTGTTTTTT
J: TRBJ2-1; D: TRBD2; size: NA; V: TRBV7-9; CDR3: CASSSGTSGSRSEQFF; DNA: TGTGCCAGCAGTTCGGGGACTAGCGGGAGTCGGAGTGAGCAGTTCTTC
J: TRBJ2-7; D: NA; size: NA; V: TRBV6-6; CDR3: CASSPDRSFSYEQYF; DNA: TGTGCCAGCAGTCCCGACAGGTCCTTCTCCTACGAGCAGTACTTC
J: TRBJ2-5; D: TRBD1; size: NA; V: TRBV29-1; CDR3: CSGGTDQETQYF; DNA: TGCAGCGGTGGGACAGACCAAGAGACCCAGTACTTC
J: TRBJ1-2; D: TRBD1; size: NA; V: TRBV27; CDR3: CASSLHRGQRGYTF; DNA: TGTGCCAGCAGTTTGCACAGGGGCCAGCGTGGCTACACCTTC
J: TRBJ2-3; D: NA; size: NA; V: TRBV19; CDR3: CASSSTGTDTQYF; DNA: TGTGCCAGTAGTAGTACAGGGACAGATACGCAGTATTTT